This is a list of T cell receptor beta chains from one sample in a study of Graves' ophthalmopathy and Graves' hyperthyroidism. TCRdb re-called the multiplex PCR reads with MiXCR, one entry per CDR3 protein. The table shows about 25,000 distinct CDR3 sequences, with about half occurring only once. The sample consisted of peripheral blood. These receptors were collected from an adult woman with stable Graves' hyperthyroidism. CDR3s include the opening cysteine and the closing phenylalanine or tryptophan. Each record gives: CDR3 protein, CDR3 DNA, V gene, D gene, clone size, J gene. A D gene is named only where the DNA matches it firmly. Clone sizes are given selectively: once, few, many, or a class where the clone is expanded.

CASSLGLSGNTIYF | TGTGCCAGCAGCTTGGGTTTATCTGGAAACACCATATATTTT | TRBV7-2 | - | - | TRBJ1-3
CAGSWVMRQGGGYTF | TGTGCCGGCAGCTGGGTGATGCGACAGGGCGGAGGCTACACCTTC | TRBV7-9 | TRBD1 | - | TRBJ1-2
CASSSVGGDINTGELFF | TGTGCCAGCAGCTCCGTGGGCGGGGATATCAACACCGGGGAGCTGTTTTTT | TRBV11-2 | - | many | TRBJ2-2
CATSRYGQGHGADTEAFF | TGTGCCACCAGCAGATATGGACAGGGGCATGGGGCTGACACTGAAGCTTTCTTT | TRBV15 | TRBD1 | - | TRBJ1-1
CASSKDRYWEKLFF | TGCGCCAGCAGCAAAGACAGGTATTGGGAAAAACTGTTTTTT | TRBV5-1 | - | - | TRBJ1-4
CASSPIPQGSHEQYF | TGTGCCAGCAGCCCCATCCCACAGGGTTCCCACGAGCAGTACTTC | TRBV7-9 | - | - | TRBJ2-7
CASSVEGHPAF | TGTGCCAGCAGCGTAGAAGGCCACCCCGCCTTC | TRBV9 | - | - | TRBJ1-2
CSARDQGQYF | TGCAGTGCTAGAGATCAGGGCCAGTACTTC | TRBV20-1 | - | once | TRBJ2-7
CASSEGLAASNEQFF | TGCGCCAGCAGCGAGGGACTAGCGGCGTCCAATGAGCAGTTCTTC | TRBV5-1 | TRBD2 | medium-sized | TRBJ2-1
CSARSGSRSSYNEQYF | TGCAGTGCTAGAAGCGGGAGCCGTAGCTCCTACAATGAGCAGTATTTT | TRBV20-1 | TRBD2 | - | TRBJ2-3
CASSPGIDTDTQYF | TGTGCCAGCTCACCAGGGATAGACACAGATACGCAGTATTTT | TRBV18 | - | many | TRBJ2-3
CSASIAGAEQFF | TGCAGTGCTAGTATCGCGGGAGCTGAGCAGTTCTTC | TRBV20-1 | TRBD2 | - | TRBJ2-1
CSVRGLAGVNEQYF | TGCAGCGTGAGGGGACTAGCGGGAGTCAACGAGCAGTACTTC | TRBV29-1 | TRBD2 | - | TRBJ2-7
CSARDMGAEQFF | TGCAGTGCTAGAGATATGGGAGCTGAGCAGTTCTTC | TRBV20-1 | - | medium-sized | TRBJ2-1
CASSEGKYGGPNEQFF | TGTGCCAGCAGTGAAGGGAAATACGGCGGTCCGAATGAGCAGTTCTTC | TRBV2 | - | - | TRBJ2-1
CASSYSRSRGLAISELFF | TGTGCCAGCAGTTACTCGAGATCCCGGGGACTAGCGATCTCGGAGCTGTTTTTT | TRBV6-5 | TRBD2 | many | TRBJ2-2
CASSENHELFF | TGTGCCAGCAGCGAAAACCACGAGCTGTTTTTT | TRBV7-9 | - | once | TRBJ2-2
CSARGLAGDSYEQYF | TGCAGTGCTAGAGGTCTAGCGGGAGATTCCTACGAGCAGTACTTC | TRBV20-1 | TRBD2 | medium-sized | TRBJ2-7
CSAIPLELASDEQYF | TGCAGTGCTATCCCGTTGGAGCTTGCTTCGGACGAGCAGTACTTC | TRBV20-1 | - | medium-sized | TRBJ2-7
CASSTQGNQPQHF | TGTGCCAGCAGTACACAGGGGAATCAGCCCCAGCATTTT | TRBV6-5 | TRBD1 | many | TRBJ1-5
CASSLGSAGWETQYF | TGTGCCAGCAGCTTAGGGTCAGCGGGTTGGGAGACCCAGTACTTC | TRBV11-2 | - | many | TRBJ2-5
CASSPSVNTYLKNTQYF | TGTGCCAGCAGCCCTAGCGTTAACACATACCTCAAGAATACGCAGTATTTT | TRBV7-2 | - | - | TRBJ2-3
CATSDSRQGRMRGGYTF | TGTGCCACCAGTGATTCAAGACAGGGGAGGATGAGAGGTGGCTACACCTTC | TRBV24-1 | TRBD1 | - | TRBJ1-2
CSARNGLAGGATYEQYF | TGCAGTGCCCGGAACGGACTAGCGGGAGGAGCCACCTACGAGCAGTACTTC | TRBV20-1 | TRBD2 | - | TRBJ2-7
CASSPVEVLAKNIQYF | TGTGCCAGCAGCCCGGTGGAAGTCCTAGCCAAAAACATTCAGTACTTC | TRBV5-7 | - | many | TRBJ2-4
CSARSSHEQYF | TGCAGTGCTAGATCCAGCCACGAGCAGTACTTC | TRBV20-1 | - | medium-sized | TRBJ2-7
CASSLGLADGNEQYF | TGTGCCAGCAGCCTGGGACTAGCGGACGGAAACGAGCAGTACTTC | TRBV9 | TRBD2 | many | TRBJ2-7
CASSAGLAGAIDTQYF | TGTGCCAGCAGTGCGGGACTAGCGGGAGCAATAGATACGCAGTATTTT | TRBV25-1 | TRBD2 | - | TRBJ2-3
CATSAQGGETQYF | TGTGCCACCAGTGCTCAGGGTGGCGAGACCCAGTACTTC | TRBV24-1 | - | - | TRBJ2-5
CASSYFNWVGRGLSGYTF | TGTGCCAGCAGTTACTTCAATTGGGTAGGCAGGGGGCTCTCTGGCTACACCTTC | TRBV6-7 | TRBD1 | many | TRBJ1-2
CASSIFGQGAETQYF | TGTGCCAGCAGCATTTTTGGACAGGGGGCAGAGACCCAGTACTTC | TRBV5-6 | TRBD1 | - | TRBJ2-5
CAIGSIKSYEQYF | TGTGCCATCGGCAGCATTAAATCCTACGAGCAGTACTTC | TRBV10-3 | - | - | TRBJ2-7
CASSLTTSYGYTF | TGTGCCAGCAGTTTGACGACATCCTATGGCTACACCTTC | TRBV12-3/TRBV12-4 | - | - | TRBJ1-2
CASGGAGPDGELFF | TGTGCCAGCGGGGGAGCGGGGCCCGACGGGGAGCTGTTTTTT | TRBV2 | TRBD2 | - | TRBJ2-2
CASSLGVTGTNEKLFFGSGTQYF | - | TRBV7-2 | - | - | TRBJ2-5
CASSQGLDPGEQYF | TGTGCCAGCAGCCAGGGACTAGATCCCGGGGAGCAGTACTTC | TRBV5-4 | TRBD2 | - | TRBJ2-7
CASSLSAGYEQYF | TGTGCCAGCAGCTTATCCGCAGGGTACGAGCAGTACTTC | TRBV7-3 | - | medium-sized | TRBJ2-7
CASRLWTAPLHF | TGTGCCAGCAGGCTTTGGACGGCACCCCTCCACTTT | TRBV6-1 | - | - | TRBJ1-6
CSVESRNRGGTDTQYF | TGCAGCGTCGAATCACGAAACAGGGGGGGCACAGATACGCAGTATTTT | TRBV29-1 | TRBD1 | - | TRBJ2-3
CASSDGVAGEYEQYF | TGCGCCAGCAGTGATGGTGTAGCGGGAGAATACGAGCAGTACTTC | TRBV10-2 | TRBD2 | few | TRBJ2-7
CASSIGQVGSPLHF | TGCGCCAGCAGCATAGGACAGGTTGGTTCACCCCTCCACTTT | TRBV5-1 | TRBD1 | few | TRBJ1-6
CASSLGQGLTEQYF | TGCGCCAGCAGCCTGGGACAGGGGCTGACCGAGCAGTACTTC | TRBV5-1 | TRBD1 | medium-sized | TRBJ2-7
CASSTPGQGNEKLFF | TGTGCCAGCAGTACTCCGGGACAGGGTAACGAAAAACTGTTTTTT | TRBV28 | TRBD1 | many | TRBJ1-4
CASSSIGDTQYF | TGTGCCAGCAGCTCCATAGGAGATACGCAGTATTTT | TRBV12-3/TRBV12-4 | - | many | TRBJ2-3
CAHRGSSYNEQFF | TGTGCTCACAGGGGCAGCTCCTACAATGAGCAGTTCTTC | TRBV7-7 | TRBD1 | - | TRBJ2-1